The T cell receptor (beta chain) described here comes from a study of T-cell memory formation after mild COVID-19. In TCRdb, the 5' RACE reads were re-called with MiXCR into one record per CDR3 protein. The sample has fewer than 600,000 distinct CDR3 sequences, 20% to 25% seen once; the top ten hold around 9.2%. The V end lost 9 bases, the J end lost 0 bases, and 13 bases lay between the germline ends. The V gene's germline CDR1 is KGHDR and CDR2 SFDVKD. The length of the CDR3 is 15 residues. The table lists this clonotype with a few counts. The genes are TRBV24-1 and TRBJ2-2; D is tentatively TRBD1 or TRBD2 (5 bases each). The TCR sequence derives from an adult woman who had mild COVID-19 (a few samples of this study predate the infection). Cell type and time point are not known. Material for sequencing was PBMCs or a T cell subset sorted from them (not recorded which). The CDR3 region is CATGGRETNTGELFF. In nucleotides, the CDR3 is TGTGCCACCGGGGGTAGGGAGACGAACACCGGGGAGCTGTTTTTT.